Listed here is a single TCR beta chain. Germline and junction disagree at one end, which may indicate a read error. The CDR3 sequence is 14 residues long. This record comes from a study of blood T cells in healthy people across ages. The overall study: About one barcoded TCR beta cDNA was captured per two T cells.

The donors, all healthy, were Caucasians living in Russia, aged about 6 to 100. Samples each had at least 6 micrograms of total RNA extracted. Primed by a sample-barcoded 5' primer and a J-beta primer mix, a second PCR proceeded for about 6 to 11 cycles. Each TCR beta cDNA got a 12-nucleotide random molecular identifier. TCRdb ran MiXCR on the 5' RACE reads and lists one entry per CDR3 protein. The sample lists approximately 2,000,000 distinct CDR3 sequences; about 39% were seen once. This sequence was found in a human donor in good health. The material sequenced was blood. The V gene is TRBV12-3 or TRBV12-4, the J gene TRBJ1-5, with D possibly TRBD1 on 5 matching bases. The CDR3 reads CAGSEEQGDQPQHF. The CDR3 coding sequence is TGTGCCGGCAGTGAGGAGCAGGGTGATCAGCCCCAGCATTTT.